This record concerns one T cell receptor (beta chain) sequence. Its antigen is unknown. Base qualities are not at hand, and no much larger clone is one base apart. Ends trimmed: V by 6 bases, J by 4 bases; bases unmatched to a gene: 9. The germline V gene specifies SGHAT as CDR1 and FQNNGV as CDR2. The CDR3 runs 15 residues from the cysteine to the phenylalanine. Only the CDR3 portion is preserved as DNA: 45 bases, with reading frame beginning at the first base. The method behind the library was the immunoSEQ multiplex PCR assay. Concerning the study's data processing: A statistical classification framework was built for diagnosing cytomegalovirus status from the catalog of TCR beta chain sequences. TCRdb obtained this table from immuneACCESS and retained in-frame rearrangements with V and J assigned. These tables miss some clones; where compared with another copy, unresolved V genes account for less than half of the shortfall, and the remainder is unexplained. D and trimming come from the DNA, and the V and J calls and clone size come from that table. The sample data list approximately 140,000 clones, and around nine tenths of these were observed just once. Roughly 7.7% of the sample is in the top ten clones.

The data originate from a study of cytomegalovirus exposure and HLA in healthy donors (dated by TCRdb to the late 2010s). Study-wide context: According to a later analysis, the 120 or so validation repertoires were produced on the same platform as the roughly 720 repertoires of the first cohort. The aim of the study was to test whether cataloging public T cell receptors could identify signatures of past pathogen exposure. To predict cytomegalovirus infection status, the study combined high-throughput TCR immunosequencing, statistical association of individual TCRs with disease status, and machine learning. In addition to the first cohort of 650 to 800 subjects, a separate validation cohort of some 120 different subjects was used. On the study overall, not on this receptor specifically: While some public TCRs were present in many individuals, most TCR sequences turned up only very rarely across donors. A few of the identified cytomegalovirus-associated TCR beta chains were confirmed in vitro to be specific for cytomegalovirus antigens. A later analysis had no HLA typing for the validation cohort, so co-occurrence there was scored across all 110 or so repertoires. A total of fewer than 200 TCR beta chains were listed by the study as associated with cytomegalovirus. A later analysis found that TCRs clustered in the first cohort also tended to co-occur in the 120 or so validation repertoires, with more than 90% of cluster scores above 0. The classifier was reported to diagnose cytomegalovirus status with high specificity and sensitivity in both the original cohort and the validation cohort. The authors suggested that the approach could potentially be extended to other disease states and immunological phenotypes.

The donors belonged to the validation cohort of approximately 130 subjects, which was separate from the roughly 700-subject first cohort. The source of this sequence is a woman aged 18-35 years in good health and CMV-seropositive. Sequenced: PBMCs. The sequence joins TRBV11-2 to TRBJ2-5, and 9 junctional nucleotides match TRBD1. The base sequence is TGTGCCAGCAGTCCAACAGGGGGCTTAAGAGAGACCCAGTACTTC. It translates to CASSPTGGLRETQYF.